The 5 T cell receptor beta chains given below trace back to one sample, sequenced in a study of tumor and adjacent non-tumor tissue in lung cancer. RNA was extracted from bulk tissue without any cell sorting. Three rounds of nested PCR, following a modified ARM-PCR protocol, produced the TCRbeta library. TCRdb re-analysed the multiplex PCR reads in MiXCR, keeping a single row per CDR3 protein. The sample lists about 75,000 distinct CDR3 sequences, around 77% seen once, with more than 10% in the top ten. The sequencing sample was made of lung tumor tissue. These receptors were obtained from a woman in her 50s with non-small cell lung cancer.

A remark on this clonotype: A read error may produce the germline difference seen at one junction end. The genes are TRBV10-1 and TRBJ2-7; TRBD1 matches at 7 bases. The length of the CDR3 is 13 residues. Germline V gene sequence: CDR1 WNHNN, CDR2 SYGVQD (reference sequence). Here the CDR3 reads CASSMTDRDELYF. The CDR3, as DNA: TGCGCCAGCAGTATGACAGACAGGGACGAGCTGTACTTC.

Remarks on this clonotype: Because the CDR3 is missing its conserved closing phenylalanine or tryptophan, this is likely a read error. This sequence joins TRBV6-1 and TRBJ2-7; 9 positions match TRBD1. The CDR3 contains 15 residues. Germline V gene sequence: CDR1 MNHNS, CDR2 SASEGT. CDR3: CASSDHPDRGREQYL. For the CDR3, the DNA is TGTGCTAGCAGTGACCATCCGGACAGGGGAAGGGAGCAGTACTTA.

Concerning this clonotype itself: A much bigger clone sits one base away, suggesting this may be a read error. J is TRBJ2-7 and V is TRBV2; 7 bases line up with TRBD2. Germline CDR1 is SNHLY and CDR2 is FYNNEI. V shed 3 bases, J shed 4 bases, and the junction held 0 bases outside the gene matches. The CDR3 is 12 residues long. The CDR3 region is CASSERGYEQYF. DNA for the CDR3: TGTGCCAGCAGTGAGCGGGGGTACGAGCAGTACTTC.

Comments on this clonotype: The junction departs from the called germline gene at one end, perhaps through a read error. This chain's CDR3 is CTSRSTGFFEQYF. The CDR3 DNA is TGTACCAGCAGGTCCACGGGGTTTTTCGAGCAGTACTTC. The J gene is TRBJ2-7, the V gene TRBV28, with D possibly being TRBD2 (5 bases). Germline CDR1 MDHEN, CDR2 SYDVKM. The CDR3 contains 13 residues.

With regard to this clonotype: Given the absence of the conserved phenylalanine or tryptophan at the CDR3 end, a read error is likely. It is unclear where the CDR3 begins or ends on the DNA, so no DNA is shown, and the CDR3 is as TCRdb lists it. The chain joins TRBV11-2 to TRBJ2-3; the D call TRBD1 from the table was never checked on the DNA. Including both end residues, the CDR3 is 13 amino acids long. In germline, CDR1 is SGHAT, CDR2 FQNNGV. The CDR3 loop reads CASSLERGDTHYL.